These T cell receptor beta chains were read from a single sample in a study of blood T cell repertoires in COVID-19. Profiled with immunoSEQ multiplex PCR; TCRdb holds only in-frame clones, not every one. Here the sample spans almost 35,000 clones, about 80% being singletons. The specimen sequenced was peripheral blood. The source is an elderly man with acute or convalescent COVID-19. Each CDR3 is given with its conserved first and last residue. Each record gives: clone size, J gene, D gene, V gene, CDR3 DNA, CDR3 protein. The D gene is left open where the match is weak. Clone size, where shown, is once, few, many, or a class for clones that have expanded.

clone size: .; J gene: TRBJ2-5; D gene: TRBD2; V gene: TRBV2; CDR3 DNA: TGTGCCAGCAGTCGAGCGGGAGGGGAGACCCAGTACTTC; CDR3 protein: CASSRAGGETQYF
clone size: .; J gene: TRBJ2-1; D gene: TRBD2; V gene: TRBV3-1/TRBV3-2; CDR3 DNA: TGTGCCAGCAGCCCCCTAGCGGGAGGTGAGTTCTTC; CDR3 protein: CASSPLAGGEFF
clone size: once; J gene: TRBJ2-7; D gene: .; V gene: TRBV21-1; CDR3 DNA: TGTGCCAGCCCCGGGGGGGGACCCTACGAGCAGTACTTC; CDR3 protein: CASPGGGPYEQYF
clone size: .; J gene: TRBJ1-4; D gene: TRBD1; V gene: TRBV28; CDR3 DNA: TGTGCCAGCAGTTTGCCGGGCCCAGGGGGCTCTAATGAAAAACTGTTTTTT; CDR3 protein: CASSLPGPGGSNEKLFF
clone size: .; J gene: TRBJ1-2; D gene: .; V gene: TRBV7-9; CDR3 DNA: TGTGCCAGCTCCCTCAACCGGGACACTCTCCGATACACCTTC; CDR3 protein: CASSLNRDTLRYTF
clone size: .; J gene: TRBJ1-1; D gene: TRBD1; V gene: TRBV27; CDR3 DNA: TGTTCTGACAGTCCGGGACAGGGCCTCACTGAAGCTTTCTTT; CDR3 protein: CSDSPGQGLTEAFF
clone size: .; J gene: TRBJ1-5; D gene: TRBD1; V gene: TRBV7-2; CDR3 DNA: TGTGCCAGCAGCTTGCGGACAGGGTGGGATCAGCCCCAGCATTTT; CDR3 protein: CASSLRTGWDQPQHF
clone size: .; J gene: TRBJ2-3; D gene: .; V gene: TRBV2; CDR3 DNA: TGTGCCAGCAGTGGGGGTGTGGGGGAGGTAACGCAGTATTTT; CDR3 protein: CASSGGVGEVTQYF
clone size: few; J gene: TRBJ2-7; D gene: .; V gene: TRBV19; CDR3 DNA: TGTGCCAGTAGTATAGGCCTGACAGCTTATTCGGACGAGCAGTACTTC; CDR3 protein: CASSIGLTAYSDEQYF
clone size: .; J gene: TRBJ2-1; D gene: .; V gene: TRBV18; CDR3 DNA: TGTGCCAGCTCACCAATGGTAGCGAGCTACAATGAGCAGTTCTTC; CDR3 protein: CASSPMVASYNEQFF
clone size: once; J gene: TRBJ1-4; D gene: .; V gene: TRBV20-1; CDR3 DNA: TGCAGTGCTAGTCAGAATAATGAAAAACTGTTTTTT; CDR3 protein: CSASQNNEKLFF
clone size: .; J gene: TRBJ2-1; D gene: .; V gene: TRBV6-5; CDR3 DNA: TGTGCCAGCAGTCCCGGATGGGGGCGGGACAATGAGCAGTTCTTC; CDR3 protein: CASSPGWGRDNEQFF
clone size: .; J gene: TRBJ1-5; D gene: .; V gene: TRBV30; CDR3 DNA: TGTGCCTGGAGTATGCAGGACAATCAGCCCCAGCATTTT; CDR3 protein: CAWSMQDNQPQHF
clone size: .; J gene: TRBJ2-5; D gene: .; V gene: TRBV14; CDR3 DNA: TGTGCCAGCAGCCTACGGCAGGGAGAGACCCAGTACTTC; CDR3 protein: CASSLRQGETQYF
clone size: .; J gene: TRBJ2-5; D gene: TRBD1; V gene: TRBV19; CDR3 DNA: TGTGCCAGTAGCCCCGAGAGGACAGGGACAGAGACCCAGTACTTC; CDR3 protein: CASSPERTGTETQYF
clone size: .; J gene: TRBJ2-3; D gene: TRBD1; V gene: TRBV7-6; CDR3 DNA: TGTGCCAGCAGTTTTACCGGGACAGGGGACCCAGATACGCAGTATTTT; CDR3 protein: CASSFTGTGDPDTQYF
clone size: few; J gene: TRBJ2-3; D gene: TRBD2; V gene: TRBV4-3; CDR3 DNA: TGCGCCAGCAGCCTCATAACTAGCGGGGGGGCCTCAGATACGCAGTATTTT; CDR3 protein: CASSLITSGGASDTQYF
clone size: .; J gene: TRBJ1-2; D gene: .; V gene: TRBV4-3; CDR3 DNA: TGCGCCAGCAGCCAAGACAGGGCGTACGACTATGGCTACACCTTC; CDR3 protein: CASSQDRAYDYGYTF
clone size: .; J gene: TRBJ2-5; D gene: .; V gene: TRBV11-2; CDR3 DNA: TGTGCCAGCAGCGCGCGACTAGGACCCCAAGAGACCCAGTACTTC; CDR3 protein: CASSARLGPQETQYF
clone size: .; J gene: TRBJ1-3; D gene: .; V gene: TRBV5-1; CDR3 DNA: TGCGCCAGCGCCCAGGAGGACGCTGGAAACACCATATATTTT; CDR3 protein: CASAQEDAGNTIYF
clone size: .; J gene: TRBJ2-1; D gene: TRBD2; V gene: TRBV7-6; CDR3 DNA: TGTGCCAGCAGCTTACGGTATGGCGGGGGTTCATACAATGAGCAGTTCTTC; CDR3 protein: CASSLRYGGGSYNEQFF
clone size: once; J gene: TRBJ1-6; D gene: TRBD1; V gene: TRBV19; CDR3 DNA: TGTGCCAGTTCTATCGACAGGGGTAATTCACCCCTCCACTTT; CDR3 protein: CASSIDRGNSPLHF
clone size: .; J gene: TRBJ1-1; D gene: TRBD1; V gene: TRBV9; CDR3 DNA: TGTGCCAGCAGCGCGCAACGTACAGGGGGAAGAACTGAAGCTTTCTTT; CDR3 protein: CASSAQRTGGRTEAFF
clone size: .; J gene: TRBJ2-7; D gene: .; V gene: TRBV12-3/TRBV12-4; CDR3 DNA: TGTGCCAGCTCTCCTTTTACTGAGCAGTACTTC; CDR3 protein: CASSPFTEQYF
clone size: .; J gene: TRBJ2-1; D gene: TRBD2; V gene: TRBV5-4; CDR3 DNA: TGTGCCAGCAGCTTGGTAAGCGGGGCAGGAGGCGATGAGCAGTTCTTC; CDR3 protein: CASSLVSGAGGDEQFF
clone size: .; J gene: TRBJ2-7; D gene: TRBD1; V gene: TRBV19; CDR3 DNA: TGTGCCAGTAGTCCGCCGGACAGGGGACGGAACGAGCAGTACTTC; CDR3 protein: CASSPPDRGRNEQYF
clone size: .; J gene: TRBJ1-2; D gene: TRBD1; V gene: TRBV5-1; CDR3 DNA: TGCGCCAGCAGCTCCATGTCAGGGGGCTTGAGTGGCTACACCTTC; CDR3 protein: CASSSMSGGLSGYTF